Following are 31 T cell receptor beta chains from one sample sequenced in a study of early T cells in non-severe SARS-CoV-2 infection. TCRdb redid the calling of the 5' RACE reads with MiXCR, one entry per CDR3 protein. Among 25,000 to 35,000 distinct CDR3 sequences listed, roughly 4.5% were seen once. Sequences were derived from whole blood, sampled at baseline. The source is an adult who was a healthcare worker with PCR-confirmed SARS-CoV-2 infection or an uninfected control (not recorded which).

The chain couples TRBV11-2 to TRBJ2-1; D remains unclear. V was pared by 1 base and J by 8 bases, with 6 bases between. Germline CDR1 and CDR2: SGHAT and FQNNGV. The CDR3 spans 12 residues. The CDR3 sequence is CASSLAKDEQFF. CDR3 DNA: TGTGCCAGCAGCTTAGCCAAGGATGAGCAGTTCTTC.

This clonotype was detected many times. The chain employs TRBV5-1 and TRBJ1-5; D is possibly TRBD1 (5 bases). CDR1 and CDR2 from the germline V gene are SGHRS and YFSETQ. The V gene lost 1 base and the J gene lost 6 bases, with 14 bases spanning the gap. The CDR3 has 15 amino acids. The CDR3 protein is CASSLLAGRSQPQHF. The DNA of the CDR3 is TGCGCCAGCAGCTTGCTCGCAGGGAGAAGTCAGCCCCAGCATTTT.

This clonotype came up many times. The chain's CDR3 is CASSDPGAKNIQYF. CDR3 bases: TGTGCCAGTAGCGACCCGGGGGCCAAAAACATTCAGTACTTC. The chain combines TRBV27 with TRBJ2-4; D perhaps matches TRBD2 (5 bases). The V and J ends lost 9 bases and 1 base respectively, with 13 bases between them. The CDR3 runs 14 residues. The germline V gene has CDR1 MNHEY and CDR2 SMNVEV (reference sequence).

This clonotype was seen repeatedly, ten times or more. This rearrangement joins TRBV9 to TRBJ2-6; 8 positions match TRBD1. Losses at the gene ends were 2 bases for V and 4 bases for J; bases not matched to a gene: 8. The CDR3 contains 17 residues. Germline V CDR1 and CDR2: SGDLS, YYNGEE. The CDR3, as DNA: TGTGCCAGCAGCGTTCCTGCAGGGGGCTCGGGGGCCAACGTCCTGACTTTC. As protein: CASSVPAGGSGANVLTF. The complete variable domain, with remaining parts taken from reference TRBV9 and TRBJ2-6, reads DSGVTQTPKHLITATGQRVTLRCSPRSGDLSVYWYQQSLDQGLQFLIQYYNGEERAKGNILERFSAQQFPDLHSELNLSSLELGDSALYFCASSVPAGGSGANVLTFGAGSRLTVL.

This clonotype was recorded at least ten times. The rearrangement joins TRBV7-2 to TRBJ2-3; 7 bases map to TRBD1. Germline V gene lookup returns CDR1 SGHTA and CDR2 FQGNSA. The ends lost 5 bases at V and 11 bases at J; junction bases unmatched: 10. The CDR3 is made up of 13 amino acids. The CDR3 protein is CASSRDTSGGQYF. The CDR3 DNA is TGTGCCAGCAGCCGGGACACATCAGGGGGGCAGTATTTT.

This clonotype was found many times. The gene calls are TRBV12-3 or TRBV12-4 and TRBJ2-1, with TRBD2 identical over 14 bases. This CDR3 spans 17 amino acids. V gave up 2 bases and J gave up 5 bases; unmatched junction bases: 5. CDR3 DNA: TGTGCCAGCAGTTTATCGGGACTAGCGGGAGATAACAATGAGCAGTTCTTC. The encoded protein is CASSLSGLAGDNNEQFF.

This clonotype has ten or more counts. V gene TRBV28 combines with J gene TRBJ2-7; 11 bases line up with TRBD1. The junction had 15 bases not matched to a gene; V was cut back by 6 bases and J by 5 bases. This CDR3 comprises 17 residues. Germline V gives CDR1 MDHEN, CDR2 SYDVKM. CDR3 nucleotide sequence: TGTGCCAGCAGACCTCAGACTCCCGGGACAGGGGGAAACGAGCAGTACTTC. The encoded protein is CASRPQTPGTGGNEQYF.

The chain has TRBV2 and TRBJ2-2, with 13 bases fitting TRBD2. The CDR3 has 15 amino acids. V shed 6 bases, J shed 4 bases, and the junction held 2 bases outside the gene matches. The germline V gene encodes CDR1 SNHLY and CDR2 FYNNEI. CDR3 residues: CASRGLAGITGELFF. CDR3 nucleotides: TGTGCCAGCAGGGGACTAGCGGGAATCACCGGGGAGCTGTTTTTT.

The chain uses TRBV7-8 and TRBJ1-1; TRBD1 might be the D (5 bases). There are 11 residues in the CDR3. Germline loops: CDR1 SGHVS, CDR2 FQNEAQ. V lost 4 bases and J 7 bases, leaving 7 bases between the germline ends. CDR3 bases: TGTGCCAGCAGCTATGACAGTGAAGCTTTCTTT. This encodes CASSYDSEAFF.

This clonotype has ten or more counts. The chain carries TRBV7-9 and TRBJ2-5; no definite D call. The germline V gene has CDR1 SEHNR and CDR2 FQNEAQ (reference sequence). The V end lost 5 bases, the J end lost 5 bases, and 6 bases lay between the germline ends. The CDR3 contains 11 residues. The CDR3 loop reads CASSPLETQYF. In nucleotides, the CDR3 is TGTGCCAGCAGCCCCTTGGAGACCCAGTACTTC.

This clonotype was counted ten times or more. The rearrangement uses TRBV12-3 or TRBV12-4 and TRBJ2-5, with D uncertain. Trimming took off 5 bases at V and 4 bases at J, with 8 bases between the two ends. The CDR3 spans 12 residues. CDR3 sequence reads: CASSQRPETQYF. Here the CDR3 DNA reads TGTGCCAGCAGTCAGCGCCCAGAGACCCAGTACTTC.

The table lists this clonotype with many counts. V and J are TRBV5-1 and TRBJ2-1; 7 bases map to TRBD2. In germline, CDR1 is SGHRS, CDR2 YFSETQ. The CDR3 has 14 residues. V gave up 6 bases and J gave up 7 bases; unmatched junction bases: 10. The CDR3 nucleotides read TGCGCCAGCAAGCCGGGACTACCGAATAATGAGCAGTTCTTC. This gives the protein CASKPGLPNNEQFF.

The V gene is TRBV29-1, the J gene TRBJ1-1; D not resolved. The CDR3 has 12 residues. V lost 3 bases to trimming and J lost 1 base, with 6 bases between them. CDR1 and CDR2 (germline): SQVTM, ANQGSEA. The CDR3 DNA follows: TGCAGCGTTGATGGAGGGAACACTGAAGCTTTCTTT. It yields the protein CSVDGGNTEAFF.

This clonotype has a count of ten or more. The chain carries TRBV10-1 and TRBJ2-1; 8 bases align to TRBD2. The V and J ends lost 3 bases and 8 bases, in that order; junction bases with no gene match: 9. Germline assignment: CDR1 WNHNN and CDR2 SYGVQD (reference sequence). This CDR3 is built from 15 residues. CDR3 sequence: CASSEVAGGLDEQFF. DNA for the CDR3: TGCGCCAGCAGTGAAGTGGCGGGAGGTCTCGATGAGCAGTTCTTC.

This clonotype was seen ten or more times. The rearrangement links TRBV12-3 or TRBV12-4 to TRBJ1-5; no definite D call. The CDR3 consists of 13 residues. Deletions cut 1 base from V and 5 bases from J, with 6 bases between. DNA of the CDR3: TGTGCCAGCAGTTTAGTCAATGATCAGCCCCAGCATTTT. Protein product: CASSLVNDQPQHF.

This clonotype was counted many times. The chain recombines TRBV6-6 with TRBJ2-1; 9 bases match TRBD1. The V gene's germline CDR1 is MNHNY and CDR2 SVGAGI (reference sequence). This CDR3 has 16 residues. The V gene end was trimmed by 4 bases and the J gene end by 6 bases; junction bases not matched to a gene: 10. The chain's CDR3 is CASSLHPGTGSNEQFF. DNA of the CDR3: TGTGCCAGCAGTTTGCATCCCGGGACAGGGTCCAATGAGCAGTTCTTC.

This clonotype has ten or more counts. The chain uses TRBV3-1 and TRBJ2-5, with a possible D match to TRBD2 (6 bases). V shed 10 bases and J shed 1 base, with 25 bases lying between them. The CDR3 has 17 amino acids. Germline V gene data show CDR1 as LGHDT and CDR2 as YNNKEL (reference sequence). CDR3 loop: CATRKRPRGKTQETQYF. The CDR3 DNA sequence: TGTGCCACAAGAAAACGTCCGCGGGGTAAGACCCAAGAGACCCAGTACTTC.

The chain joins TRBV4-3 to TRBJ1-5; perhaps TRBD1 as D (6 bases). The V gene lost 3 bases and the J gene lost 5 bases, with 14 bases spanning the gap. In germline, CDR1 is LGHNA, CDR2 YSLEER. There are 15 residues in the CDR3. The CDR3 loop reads CASSQEQGRDQPQHF. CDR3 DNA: TGCGCCAGCAGCCAGGAGCAGGGGAGGGATCAGCCCCAGCATTTT.

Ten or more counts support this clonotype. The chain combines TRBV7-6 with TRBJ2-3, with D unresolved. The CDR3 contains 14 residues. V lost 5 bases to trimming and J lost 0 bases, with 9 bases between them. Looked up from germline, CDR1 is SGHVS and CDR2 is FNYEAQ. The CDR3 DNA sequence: TGTGCCAGCAGCCTACCGACTAGCACAGATACGCAGTATTTT. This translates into CASSLPTSTDTQYF.

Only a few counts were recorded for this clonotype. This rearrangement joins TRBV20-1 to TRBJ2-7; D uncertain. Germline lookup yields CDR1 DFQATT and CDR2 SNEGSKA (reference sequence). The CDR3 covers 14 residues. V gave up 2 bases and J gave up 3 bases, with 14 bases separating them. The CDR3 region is CSARPRPGRYEQYF. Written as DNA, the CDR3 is TGCAGTGCTAGACCCAGGCCCGGGCGCTACGAGCAGTACTTC.

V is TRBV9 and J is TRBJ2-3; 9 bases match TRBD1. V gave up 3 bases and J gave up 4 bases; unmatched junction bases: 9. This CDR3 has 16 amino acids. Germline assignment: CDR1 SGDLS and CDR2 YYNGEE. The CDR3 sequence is CASSARQGEGADTQYF. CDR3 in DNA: TGTGCCAGCAGCGCTCGACAGGGGGAAGGCGCAGATACGCAGTATTTT.

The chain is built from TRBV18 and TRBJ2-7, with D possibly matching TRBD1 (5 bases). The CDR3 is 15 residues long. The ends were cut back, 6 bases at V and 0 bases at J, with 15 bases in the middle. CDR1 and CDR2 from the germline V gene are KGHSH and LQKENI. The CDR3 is CASSAWGGASYEQYF. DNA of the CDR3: TGTGCCAGCTCGGCCTGGGGTGGGGCCTCCTACGAGCAGTACTTC.

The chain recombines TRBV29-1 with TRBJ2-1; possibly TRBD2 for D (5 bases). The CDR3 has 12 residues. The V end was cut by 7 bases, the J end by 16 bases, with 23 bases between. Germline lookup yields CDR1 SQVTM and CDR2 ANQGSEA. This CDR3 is CSARISGGGFFF. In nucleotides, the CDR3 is TGCAGCGCCCGGATCAGCGGAGGAGGTTTTTTCTTC.

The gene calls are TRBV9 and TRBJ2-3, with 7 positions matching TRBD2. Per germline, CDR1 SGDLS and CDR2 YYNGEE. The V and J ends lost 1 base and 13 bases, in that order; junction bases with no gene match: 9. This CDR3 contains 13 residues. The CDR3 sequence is CASSVSKRGREYF. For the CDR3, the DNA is TGTGCCAGCAGCGTATCTAAGCGGGGAAGGGAGTATTTT.

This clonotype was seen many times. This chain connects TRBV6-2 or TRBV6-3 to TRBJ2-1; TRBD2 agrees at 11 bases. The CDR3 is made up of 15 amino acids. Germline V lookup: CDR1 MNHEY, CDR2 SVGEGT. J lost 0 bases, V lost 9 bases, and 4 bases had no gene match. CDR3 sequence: CASALAGVSYNEQFF. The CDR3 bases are TGTGCCAGTGCACTAGCGGGGGTCTCCTACAATGAGCAGTTCTTC.

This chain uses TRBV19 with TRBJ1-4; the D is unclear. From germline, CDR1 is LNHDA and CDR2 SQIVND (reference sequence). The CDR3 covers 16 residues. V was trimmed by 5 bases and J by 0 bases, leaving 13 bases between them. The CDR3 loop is CASSPIRSATNEKLFF. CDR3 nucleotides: TGTGCCAGTAGTCCGATTCGGTCTGCAACTAATGAAAAACTGTTTTTT. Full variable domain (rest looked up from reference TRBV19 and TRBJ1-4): DGGITQSPKYLFRKEGQNVTLSCEQNLNHDAMYWYRQDPGQGLRLIYYSQIVNDFQKGDIAEGYSVSREKKESFPLTVTSAQKNPTAFYLCASSPIRSATNEKLFFGSGTQLSVL.

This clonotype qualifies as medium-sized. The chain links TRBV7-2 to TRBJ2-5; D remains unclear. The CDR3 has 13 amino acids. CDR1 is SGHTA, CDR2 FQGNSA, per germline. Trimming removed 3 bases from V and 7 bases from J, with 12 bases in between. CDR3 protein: CASSFVRSGTQYF. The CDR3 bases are TGTGCCAGCAGCTTTGTCAGATCCGGGACCCAGTACTTC. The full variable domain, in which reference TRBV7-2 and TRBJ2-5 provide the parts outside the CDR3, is GAGVSQSPSNKVTEKGKDVELRCDPISGHTALYWYRQSLGQGLEFLIYFQGNSAPDKSGLPSDRFSAERTGGSVSTLTIQRTQQEDSAVYLCASSFVRSGTQYFGPGTRLLVL.

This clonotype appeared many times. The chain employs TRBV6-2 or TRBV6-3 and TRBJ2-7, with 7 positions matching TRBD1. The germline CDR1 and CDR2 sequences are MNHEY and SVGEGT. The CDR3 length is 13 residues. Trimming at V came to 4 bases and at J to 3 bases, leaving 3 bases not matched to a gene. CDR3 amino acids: CASSWRTGYEQYF. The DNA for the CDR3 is TGTGCCAGCAGTTGGAGGACAGGCTACGAGCAGTACTTC.

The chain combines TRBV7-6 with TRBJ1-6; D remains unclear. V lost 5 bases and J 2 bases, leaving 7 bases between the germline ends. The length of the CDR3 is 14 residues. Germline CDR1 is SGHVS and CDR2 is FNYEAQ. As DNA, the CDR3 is TGTGCCAGCAGCAGAGGGACCTATAATTCACCCCTCCACTTT. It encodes CASSRGTYNSPLHF.

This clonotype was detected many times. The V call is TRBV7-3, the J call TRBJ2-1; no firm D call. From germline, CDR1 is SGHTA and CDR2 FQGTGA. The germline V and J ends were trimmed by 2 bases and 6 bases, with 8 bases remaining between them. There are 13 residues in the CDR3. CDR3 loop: CASSLARSNEQFF. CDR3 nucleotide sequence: TGTGCCAGCAGCTTAGCTAGATCCAATGAGCAGTTCTTC.

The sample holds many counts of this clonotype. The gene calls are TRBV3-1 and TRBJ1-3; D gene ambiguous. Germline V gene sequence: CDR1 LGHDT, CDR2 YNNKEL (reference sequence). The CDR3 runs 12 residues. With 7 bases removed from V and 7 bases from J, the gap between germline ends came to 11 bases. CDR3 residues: CASNQIGNTIYF. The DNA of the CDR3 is TGTGCCAGCAACCAGATTGGGAACACCATATATTTT.